Sequencing of this T cell receptor (beta chain) was carried out in a study of vaccination and CD4 T cells after COVID-19. Of note for this clonotype: What it binds is unknown.

With the Oncomine TCR Beta short-read assay, DNA from cultured CD4+ T cells was sequenced. TCRdb fed the PCR reads into MiXCR, producing one record per CDR3 protein. The sample has more than 20,000 distinct CDR3 sequences; more than 35% are singletons. Per germline, CDR1 SNHLY and CDR2 FYNNEI. Trimming left V 4 bases short and J 2 bases short, with 14 bases between. CDR3 length: 15 amino acids. Treatment: roughly 11-day PBMC culture with coronavirus spike peptide pools or control peptides (ViraFEST assay). Sequencing was performed on CD4+ T cells from blood, cultured in vitro. This clonotype was obtained from a human donor who had recovered from COVID-19. The chain recombines TRBV2 with TRBJ2-5, with D unresolved. As DNA, the CDR3 is TGTGCCAGCAGTGGCAGGAGACTCCCACAAGAGACCCAGTACTTC. This translates into CASSGRRLPQETQYF.